This T cell receptor beta chain was captured by sequencing in a study of T cells in Graves' hyperthyroidism and ophthalmopathy. Study information: Peripheral blood draws took place at initial diagnosis, ahead of any treatment.

Template material for amplifying TCR beta CDR3 regions consisted of RNA transcripts. HTBI primers were used for first-round RT-PCR of the TCR CDR3. A single record per CDR3 protein comes from TCRdb applying MiXCR to the multiplex PCR reads. The repertoire holds a few hundred thousand distinct CDR3 sequences, with roughly 15% as singletons. Each diagnosis was grounded in clinical symptoms, serum thyroxine and TRAb, thyroid ultrasound, and orbital computed tomography. Isolation of PBMCs was performed on around 9.4 ml fresh peripheral blood. The V segment lost 6 bases and the J segment 4 bases; nucleotides outside the gene matches: 12. The CDR3 is 16 amino acids. Looked up from germline, CDR1 is ENHRY and CDR2 is SYGVKD.

The rearrangement links TRBV10-3 to TRBJ1-3; 7 bases are a match to TRBD1. Sample: blood. This sequence originates from a woman aged 40 to 55 with Graves' ophthalmopathy. The DNA for the CDR3 is TGTGCCATCAGCAAAGTAAAGACAGGGCCCGGAAACACCATATATTTT. Its translation: CAISKVKTGPGNTIYF.